A single TCR beta chain is shown here with its context. Within the sample, other DNA sequences also encode this same CDR3. Germline V CDR1 and CDR2: LNHDA, SQIVND (reference sequence). The V end lost 5 bases, the J end lost 6 bases, and 11 bases lay between the germline ends. The CDR3 has 13 amino acids. The sample originates from a study of technical replicates of blood from several donors. TCRdb's copy holds only in-frame clones and misses some; the assay was immunoSEQ multiplex PCR. The repertoire holds around 80,000 clones, with less than 95% as singletons. Sequencing input: T cells isolated from PBMCs. This TCR came from a human donor in good health. This chain joins TRBV19 and TRBJ1-5, with D possibly TRBD1 on 6 matching bases. CDR3 bases: TGTGCCAGTAGTTACAGGGTGGGTCAGCCCCAGCATTTT. Its translation is CASSYRVGQPQHF.